Listed below are T cell receptor beta chains from one sample, sequenced in a study of OX40 agonist ivuxolimab in advanced cancers. Assay used: immunoSEQ multiplex PCR; TCRdb lists only in-frame clones, some missing. This table has some 70,000 clones, about 88% appearing once. Specimen: CD4+ or CD8+ T cells sorted from blood, collected in a trial of the OX40 agonist ivuxolimab. The receptors shown here come from an adult with an advanced solid tumor such as melanoma, head and neck, liver or kidney cancer. CDR3s include the opening cysteine and the closing phenylalanine or tryptophan. Fields, in order: J gene, V gene, D gene, clone size, CDR3 DNA, CDR3 protein. D genes are given only for firm matches. Not all rows give a size; the values are once, few, many and, for expanded clones, a class.

J: TRBJ1-6; V: TRBV12-5; D: TRBD1; size: NA; DNA: TGTGCTAGTGGTTTGGTACTAGGACAGGGCCACTCACCCCTCCACTTT; CDR3: CASGLVLGQGHSPLHF
J: TRBJ2-3; V: TRBV11-2; D: TRBD2; size: NA; DNA: TGTGCCAGCACCCCTCTAGCGGTTAGCACAGATACGCAGTATTTT; CDR3: CASTPLAVSTDTQYF
J: TRBJ1-2; V: TRBV25-1; D: NA; size: NA; DNA: TGTGCCAGCAGTGAATCTGGCTACTATGGCTACACCTTC; CDR3: CASSESGYYGYTF
J: TRBJ2-1; V: TRBV28; D: TRBD2; size: NA; DNA: TGTGCCAGCAGAGACGGGGCTAGCGGGAGCTATGAGCAGTTCTTC; CDR3: CASRDGASGSYEQFF
J: TRBJ2-7; V: TRBV9; D: NA; size: NA; DNA: TGTGCCAGCAGCCTAGACCGCGGGGCCGAGCAGTACTTC; CDR3: CASSLDRGAEQYF
J: TRBJ1-6; V: TRBV7-9; D: TRBD1; size: few; DNA: TGTGCCAGCAGGGCAGGGGGTTCACCCCTCCACTTT; CDR3: CASRAGGSPLHF
J: TRBJ1-2; V: TRBV15; D: TRBD1; size: NA; DNA: TGTGCCACCAGCAGAGACCGACGACAGGGGGGAGGCTACACCTTC; CDR3: CATSRDRRQGGGYTF
J: TRBJ1-2; V: TRBV6-5; D: NA; size: once; DNA: TGTGCCAGCAGTGAAGCTGGGGTTCTCTACACCTTC; CDR3: CASSEAGVLYTF
J: TRBJ2-3; V: TRBV11-3; D: TRBD1; size: NA; DNA: TGTGCCAGCAGCCGTCGACAGGGTAGCACAGATACGCAGTATTTT; CDR3: CASSRRQGSTDTQYF
J: TRBJ2-1; V: TRBV30; D: NA; size: NA; DNA: TGTGCCTGGAGTGTAGCGAGTATCTACAATGAGCAGTTCTTC; CDR3: CAWSVASIYNEQFF
J: TRBJ2-5; V: TRBV9; D: NA; size: once; DNA: TGTGCCAGCGGAGGGGGGGTCCAAGAGACCCAGTACTTC; CDR3: CASGGGVQETQYF
J: TRBJ2-1; V: TRBV19; D: NA; size: NA; DNA: TGTGCCAGTAGTATATCGTCCTACAATGAGCAGTTCTTC; CDR3: CASSISSYNEQFF
J: TRBJ2-7; V: TRBV9; D: TRBD1; size: NA; DNA: TGTGCCAGCAGCCCCCCCGGGACAGGGAATTACGAGCAGTACTTC; CDR3: CASSPPGTGNYEQYF
J: TRBJ2-7; V: TRBV6-5; D: NA; size: once; DNA: TGTGCCAGCAGTTACACGGGCACCTCGCCCTACGAGCAGTACTTC; CDR3: CASSYTGTSPYEQYF
J: TRBJ2-5; V: TRBV6-5; D: NA; size: NA; DNA: TGTGCCAGCAGTTACGGATCGCGCCCGGAGACCCAGTACTTC; CDR3: CASSYGSRPETQYF
J: TRBJ2-5; V: TRBV30; D: NA; size: NA; DNA: TGTGCCTGGAGTGTTTGGTTTGGAGAGACCCAGTACTTC; CDR3: CAWSVWFGETQYF
J: TRBJ1-1; V: TRBV30; D: NA; size: NA; DNA: TGTGCCTGGAAGCAGGACAGCACTGAAGCTTTCTTT; CDR3: CAWKQDSTEAFF
J: TRBJ2-1; V: TRBV9; D: NA; size: NA; DNA: TGTGCCAGCAGCGATTCTCCACTTGTGACTGAGCAGTTCTTC; CDR3: CASSDSPLVTEQFF
J: TRBJ2-5; V: TRBV7-9; D: TRBD2; size: NA; DNA: TGTGCCAGCAGCTTAGATCTATCGGGGGGGCCAGGAGAGACCCAGTACTTC; CDR3: CASSLDLSGGPGETQYF
J: TRBJ2-7; V: TRBV9; D: NA; size: NA; DNA: TGTGCCAGCAGCGTAAGTCCTGGGGCTTCCTACGAGCAGTACTTC; CDR3: CASSVSPGASYEQYF
J: TRBJ1-2; V: TRBV11-2; D: NA; size: NA; DNA: TGTGCCAGCAGCTTAGATCCGAAAGGGTATAACGGCTACACCTTC; CDR3: CASSLDPKGYNGYTF
J: TRBJ2-1; V: TRBV27; D: NA; size: NA; DNA: TGTGCCAGCAGTTTAGCGGCCAATGAGCAGTTCTTC; CDR3: CASSLAANEQFF
J: TRBJ1-1; V: TRBV5-8; D: TRBD1; size: NA; DNA: TGTGCCAGCAGCTTTTCGACGGGACAGGGAGTACGTGGGGCTTTCTTT; CDR3: CASSFSTGQGVRGAFF
J: TRBJ1-2; V: TRBV18; D: TRBD1; size: few; DNA: TGTGCCAGCTCACCTCGACAGGGTAACTATGGCTACACCTTC; CDR3: CASSPRQGNYGYTF
J: TRBJ1-5; V: TRBV18; D: TRBD1; size: NA; DNA: TGTGCCAGCTCTCTAACCGGGACAGGGAATGATCAGCCCCAGCATTTT; CDR3: CASSLTGTGNDQPQHF
J: TRBJ2-3; V: TRBV7-2; D: TRBD1; size: NA; DNA: TGTGCCGTACGGCACAGGGGGCAGGGAGATACGCAGTATTTT; CDR3: CAVRHRGQGDTQYF
J: TRBJ2-1; V: TRBV5-1; D: TRBD2; size: NA; DNA: TGCGCCAGCAGTCCGTATAGCGGGGGGGCTAAAGATGAGCAGTTCTTC; CDR3: CASSPYSGGAKDEQFF
J: TRBJ2-1; V: TRBV18; D: TRBD2; size: NA; DNA: TGTGCCAGCTCACAAGGACTAGCGGGAGGGGGTGAGCAGTTCTTC; CDR3: CASSQGLAGGGEQFF
J: TRBJ2-5; V: TRBV19; D: TRBD1; size: NA; DNA: TGTGCCAGTAGTACACCGCTTGGGACAGGGGGACGGGAGACCCAGTACTTC; CDR3: CASSTPLGTGGRETQYF
J: TRBJ2-7; V: TRBV19; D: NA; size: NA; DNA: TGTGCCAGTAGTATAGGGAGAGGGTCCTACGAGCAGTACTTC; CDR3: CASSIGRGSYEQYF
J: TRBJ2-1; V: TRBV7-9; D: TRBD2; size: NA; DNA: TGTGCCAGCAGCTTAGTTCGGAGGACTAGCGGAGGAGACAATGAGCAGTTCTTC; CDR3: CASSLVRRTSGGDNEQFF
J: TRBJ2-7; V: TRBV5-8; D: TRBD1; size: NA; DNA: TGTGCCAGCAGCTTGGAGTCAGGGGGCCCCTACGAGCAGTACTTC; CDR3: CASSLESGGPYEQYF
J: TRBJ1-4; V: TRBV7-9; D: NA; size: once; DNA: TGTGCCAGCAGCCCCGCCGGAGGGGGTGTTAATGAAAAACTGTTTTTT; CDR3: CASSPAGGGVNEKLFF
J: TRBJ2-2; V: TRBV7-9; D: NA; size: few; DNA: TGTGCCAGCAGTGACGCCGGGGAGCTGTTTTTT; CDR3: CASSDAGELFF
J: TRBJ1-5; V: TRBV30; D: NA; size: NA; DNA: TGTGCCTGGAGTGGGACGGGCGGTCAGCCCCAGCATTTT; CDR3: CAWSGTGGQPQHF
J: TRBJ2-7; V: TRBV30; D: TRBD2; size: few; DNA: TGTGCCTGGGGGACTAGCGGGTACGAGCAGTACTTC; CDR3: CAWGTSGYEQYF
J: TRBJ2-3; V: TRBV16; D: NA; size: NA; DNA: TGTGCCAGCAGCCAATTCTGGGGATCGGATACGCAGTATTTT; CDR3: CASSQFWGSDTQYF
J: TRBJ2-3; V: TRBV30; D: NA; size: NA; DNA: TGTGCCTGGAGTGTACCAGGGGGCACAGATACGCAGTATTTT; CDR3: CAWSVPGGTDTQYF
J: TRBJ1-4; V: TRBV7-9; D: NA; size: NA; DNA: TGTGCCAGCAGCTTATCCAGGGTGGGTGAAAAACTGTTTTTT; CDR3: CASSLSRVGEKLFF
J: TRBJ2-5; V: TRBV11-1; D: TRBD2; size: NA; DNA: TGTGCCAGCAGCCCAGCGGCCAGCGGGAGTAGAGAGACCCAGTACTTC; CDR3: CASSPAASGSRETQYF
J: TRBJ2-7; V: TRBV6-5; D: NA; size: NA; DNA: TGTGCCAGCAGGGCAGGCGGGAACGAGCAGTACTTC; CDR3: CASRAGGNEQYF
J: TRBJ1-2; V: TRBV30; D: TRBD1; size: few; DNA: TGTGCCTGGAGTGGGTGGACAGGGATAGATGGCTACACCTTC; CDR3: CAWSGWTGIDGYTF
J: TRBJ2-7; V: TRBV7-9; D: NA; size: NA; DNA: TGTGCCAGCAGCCCACCCGGCTGGCGGGGCGCCACCTACGAGCAGTACTTC; CDR3: CASSPPGWRGATYEQYF
J: TRBJ1-5; V: TRBV30; D: NA; size: NA; DNA: TGTGCCTGGAGTCAGGCAGAAAATCAGCCCCAGCATTTT; CDR3: CAWSQAENQPQHF
J: TRBJ1-1; V: TRBV4-1; D: NA; size: NA; DNA: TGCGCCAGCAGCCAAGTGGGGAACACTGAAGCTTTCTTT; CDR3: CASSQVGNTEAFF